This T cell receptor (beta chain) was captured by sequencing in a study of control samples from healthy donors and cancer patients. Method: immunoSEQ multiplex PCR; TCRdb's copy keeps in-frame clones and lacks some. The sample consists of 91,000 or so clones, approximately 90% of them appearing once. Germline assignment: CDR1 SGHVS and CDR2 FQNEAQ. The CDR3 consists of 15 residues. V trimming: 4 bases; J trimming: 8 bases; junction bases outside the gene matches: 7. Input material: blood. The V and J genes are TRBV7-8 and TRBJ2-2; 10 nucleotides match TRBD1. This receptor was identified in a woman in her thirties in good health. The CDR3 nucleotides read TGTGCCAGCAGCTCGACAGGGGGCGCAACGGGGGAGCTGTTTTTT. The encoded protein is CASSSTGGATGELFF.